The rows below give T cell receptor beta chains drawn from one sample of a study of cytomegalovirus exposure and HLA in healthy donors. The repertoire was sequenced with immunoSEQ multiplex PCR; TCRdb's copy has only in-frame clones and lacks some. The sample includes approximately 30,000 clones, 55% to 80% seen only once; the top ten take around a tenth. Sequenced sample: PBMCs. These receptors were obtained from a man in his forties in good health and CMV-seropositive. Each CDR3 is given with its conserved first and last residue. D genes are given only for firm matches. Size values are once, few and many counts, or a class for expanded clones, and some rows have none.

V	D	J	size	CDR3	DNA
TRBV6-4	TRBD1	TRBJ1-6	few	CASSQEQGYNSPLHF	TGTGCCAGCAGTCAGGAACAGGGGTATAATTCACCCCTCCACTTT
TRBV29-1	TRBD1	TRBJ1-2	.	CSVEGDRVIGYTF	TGCAGCGTTGAAGGGGACAGGGTCATCGGCTACACCTTC
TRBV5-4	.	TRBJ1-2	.	CASSLAGGPGRGYTF	TGTGCCAGCAGCTTGGCGGGGGGACCGGGTCGGGGCTACACCTTC
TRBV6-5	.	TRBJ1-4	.	CASSFREGVTNEKLFF	TGTGCCAGCAGTTTTAGGGAGGGAGTTACTAATGAAAAACTGTTTTTT
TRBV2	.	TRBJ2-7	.	CASSEAGSGRSYEQYF	TGTGCCAGCAGTGAAGCGGGAAGCGGGCGCTCCTACGAGCAGTACTTC
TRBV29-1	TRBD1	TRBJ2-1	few	CSVEELQGAKKFF	TGCAGCGTTGAAGAATTGCAGGGGGCGAAAAAGTTCTTC
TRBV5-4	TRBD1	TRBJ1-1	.	CASSLAGGYNTEAFF	TGTGCCAGCAGCTTGGCAGGGGGCTACAACACTGAAGCTTTCTTT
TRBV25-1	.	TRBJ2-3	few	CASSTAASTDTQYF	TGTGCCAGCAGCACGGCGGCTAGCACAGATACGCAGTATTTT
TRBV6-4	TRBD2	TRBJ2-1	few	CASSDSAGGPNEQFF	TGTGCCAGCAGTGACTCTGCGGGGGGGCCAAATGAGCAGTTCTTC
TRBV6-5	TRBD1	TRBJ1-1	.	CASSPGTGTTEAFF	TGTGCCAGCAGCCCCGGGACAGGGACCACTGAAGCTTTCTTT
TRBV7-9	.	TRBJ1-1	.	CASSLDLTSLNTEAFF	TGTGCCAGCAGCTTAGACCTTACGAGCCTGAACACTGAAGCTTTCTTT
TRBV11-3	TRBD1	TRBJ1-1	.	CASSQGARTEAFF	TGTGCCAGCAGCCAGGGGGCGCGGACTGAAGCTTTCTTT
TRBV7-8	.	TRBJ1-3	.	CASSRRREQSGNTIYF	TGTGCCAGCAGCCGGCGCAGGGAACAGTCTGGAAACACCATATATTTT
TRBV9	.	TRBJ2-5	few	CASSLSRGETQYF	TGTGCCAGCAGCCTCAGTCGGGGGGAGACCCAGTACTTC
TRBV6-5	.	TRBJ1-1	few	CASSYRNTEAFF	TGTGCCAGCAGTTACCGGAACACTGAAGCTTTCTTT
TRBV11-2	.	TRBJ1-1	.	CASRLYGQKEAFF	TGTGCCAGCAGACTTTATGGACAGAAGGAAGCTTTCTTT
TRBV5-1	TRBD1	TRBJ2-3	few	CASSSLVGQGTDTQYF	TGCGCCAGCAGCTCTTTAGTGGGACAGGGCACAGATACGCAGTATTTT
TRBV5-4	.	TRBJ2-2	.	CASSPATSGELFF	TGTGCCAGCAGCCCCGCTACGTCCGGGGAGCTGTTTTTT
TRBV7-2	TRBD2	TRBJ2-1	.	CASSLGQAGVDEQFF	TGTGCCAGCAGCTTAGGTCAAGCGGGGGTTGATGAGCAGTTCTTC
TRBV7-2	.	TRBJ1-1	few	CASSLARAEAFF	TGTGCCAGCAGCTTAGCGAGGGCTGAAGCTTTCTTT
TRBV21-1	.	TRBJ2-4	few	CASSKGLAGGLAKNIQYF	TGTGCCAGCAGCAAGGGACTAGCGGGGGGACTAGCCAAAAACATTCAGTACTTC
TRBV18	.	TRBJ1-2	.	CASSIQGNYGYTF	TGTGCCAGCTCAATACAGGGTAACTATGGCTACACCTTC
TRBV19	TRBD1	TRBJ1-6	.	CASRSGTDNSPLHF	TGTGCCAGTAGGTCCGGGACAGATAATTCACCCCTCCACTTT
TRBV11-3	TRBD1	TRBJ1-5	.	CASSLNRGRSNQPQHF	TGTGCCAGCAGCCTGAACAGGGGGCGTAGCAATCAGCCCCAGCATTTT
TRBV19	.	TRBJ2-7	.	CASSIRTASSAEQYF	TGTGCCAGTAGTATAAGGACAGCTTCTTCGGCCGAGCAGTACTTC
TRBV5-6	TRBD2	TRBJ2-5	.	CASSFGGQETQYF	TGTGCCAGCAGCTTCGGGGGGCAAGAGACCCAGTACTTC
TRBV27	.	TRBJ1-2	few	CASSLSGGKNYGYTF	TGTGCCAGCAGTTTATCAGGGGGAAAGAACTATGGCTACACCTTC
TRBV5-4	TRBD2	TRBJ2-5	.	CASSLTSGGQETQYF	TGTGCCAGCAGCTTGACTAGCGGGGGGCAAGAGACCCAGTACTTC
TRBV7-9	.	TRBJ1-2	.	CASSLDSPSYGYTF	TGTGCCAGCAGCTTAGACAGCCCCTCCTATGGCTACACCTTC
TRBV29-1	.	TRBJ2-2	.	CSVGPFRGTGELFF	TGCAGCGTTGGACCGTTTAGGGGCACCGGGGAGCTGTTTTTT
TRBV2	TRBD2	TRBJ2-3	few	CAGYPAGGADTQYF	TGTGCCGGATATCCCGCGGGGGGAGCGGATACGCAGTATTTT
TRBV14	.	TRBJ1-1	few	CASSRNRVGTEAFF	TGTGCCAGCAGCCGCAACAGGGTGGGCACTGAAGCTTTCTTT
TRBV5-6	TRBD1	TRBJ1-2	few	CASSSGTGGSGYTF	TGTGCCAGCAGCTCTGGGACAGGGGGCAGTGGCTACACCTTC
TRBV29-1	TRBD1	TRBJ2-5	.	CSAVPPGQRLETQYF	TGCAGCGCCGTACCTCCGGGACAGAGACTAGAGACCCAGTACTTC
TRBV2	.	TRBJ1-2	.	CASSERGGTYGYTF	TGTGCCAGCAGTGAACGGGGGGGGACATATGGCTACACCTTC
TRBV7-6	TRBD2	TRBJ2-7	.	CASSSGTGGPRSSEQYF	TGTGCCAGCAGCTCCGGGACGGGAGGTCCCAGGTCCTCCGAGCAGTACTTC
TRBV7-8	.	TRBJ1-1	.	CASSLQVGSMNTEAFF	TGTGCCAGCAGCTTACAGGTCGGCAGCATGAACACTGAAGCTTTCTTT
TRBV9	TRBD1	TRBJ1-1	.	CASSAGQGGTEAFF	TGTGCCAGCAGCGCCGGACAGGGGGGCACTGAAGCTTTCTTT